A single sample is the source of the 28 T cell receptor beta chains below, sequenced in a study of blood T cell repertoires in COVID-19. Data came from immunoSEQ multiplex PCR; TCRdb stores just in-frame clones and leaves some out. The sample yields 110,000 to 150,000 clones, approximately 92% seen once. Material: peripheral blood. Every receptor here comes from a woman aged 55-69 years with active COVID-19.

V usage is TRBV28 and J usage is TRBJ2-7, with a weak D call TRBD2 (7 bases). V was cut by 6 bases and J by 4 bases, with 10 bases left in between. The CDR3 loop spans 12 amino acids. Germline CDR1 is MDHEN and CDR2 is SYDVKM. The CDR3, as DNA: TGTGCCAGCAGGAGGGGGGGTTACGAGCAGTACTTC. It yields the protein CASRRGGYEQYF. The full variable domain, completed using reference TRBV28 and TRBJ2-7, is DVKVTQSSRYLVKRTGEKVFLECVQDMDHENMFWYRQDPGLGLRLIYFSYDVKMKEKGDIPEGYSVSREKKERFSLILESASTNQTSMYLCASRRGGYEQYFGPGTRLTVT.

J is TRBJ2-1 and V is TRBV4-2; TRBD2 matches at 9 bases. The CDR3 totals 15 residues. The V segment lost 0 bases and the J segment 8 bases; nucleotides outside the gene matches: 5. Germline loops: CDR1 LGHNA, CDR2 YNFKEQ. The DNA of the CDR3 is TGTGCCAGCAGCCAAGAGGCTAGCGGGACGGATGAGCAGTTCTTC. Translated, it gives CASSQEASGTDEQFF.

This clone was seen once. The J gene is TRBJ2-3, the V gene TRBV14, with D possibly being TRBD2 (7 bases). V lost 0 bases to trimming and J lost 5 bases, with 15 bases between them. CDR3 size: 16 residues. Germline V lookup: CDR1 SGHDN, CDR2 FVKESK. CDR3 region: CASSQERGRARDTQYF. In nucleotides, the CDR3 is TGTGCCAGCAGCCAAGAAAGGGGGAGGGCGAGAGATACGCAGTATTTT.

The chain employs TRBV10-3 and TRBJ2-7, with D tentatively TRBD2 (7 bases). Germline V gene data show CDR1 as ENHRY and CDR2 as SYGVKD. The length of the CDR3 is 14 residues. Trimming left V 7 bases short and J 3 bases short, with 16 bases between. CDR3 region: CAINGGGGLYEQYF. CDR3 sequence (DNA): TGTGCCATCAACGGGGGCGGGGGCCTCTACGAGCAGTACTTC.

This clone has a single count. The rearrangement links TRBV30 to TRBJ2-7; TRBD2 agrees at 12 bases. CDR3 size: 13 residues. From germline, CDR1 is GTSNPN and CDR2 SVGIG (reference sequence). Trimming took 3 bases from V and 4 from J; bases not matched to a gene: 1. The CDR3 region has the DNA TGTGCCTGGAGACTAGCGGGAGGTTACGAGCAGTACTTC. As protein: CAWRLAGGYEQYF.

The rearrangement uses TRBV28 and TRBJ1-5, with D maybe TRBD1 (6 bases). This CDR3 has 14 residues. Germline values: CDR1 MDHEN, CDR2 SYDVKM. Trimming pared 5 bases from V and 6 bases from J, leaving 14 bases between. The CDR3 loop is CASSQIRGSQPQHF. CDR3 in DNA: TGTGCCAGCAGTCAGATTAGGGGGAGTCAGCCCCAGCATTTT.

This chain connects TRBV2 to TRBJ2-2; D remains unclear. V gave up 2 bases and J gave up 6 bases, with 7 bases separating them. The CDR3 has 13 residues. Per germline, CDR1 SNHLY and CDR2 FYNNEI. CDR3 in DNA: TGTGCCAGCAGTGAACAGTCCGCCGGGGAGCTGTTTTTT. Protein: CASSEQSAGELFF.

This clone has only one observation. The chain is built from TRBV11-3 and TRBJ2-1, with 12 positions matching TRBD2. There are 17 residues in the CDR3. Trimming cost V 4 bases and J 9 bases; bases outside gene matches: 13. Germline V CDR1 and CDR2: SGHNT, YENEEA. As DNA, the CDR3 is TGTGCCAGCAGCTCCCCCCCACTAGCGGGAGGACGGTGTGAGCAGTTCTTC. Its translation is CASSSPPLAGGRCEQFF.

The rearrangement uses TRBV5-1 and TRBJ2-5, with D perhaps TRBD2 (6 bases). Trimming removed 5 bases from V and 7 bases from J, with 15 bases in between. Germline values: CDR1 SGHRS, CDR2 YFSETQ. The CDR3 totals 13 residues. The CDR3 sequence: CASRRQGGSTQYF. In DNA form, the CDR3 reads TGCGCCAGCAGGAGGCAGGGAGGATCGACCCAGTACTTC.

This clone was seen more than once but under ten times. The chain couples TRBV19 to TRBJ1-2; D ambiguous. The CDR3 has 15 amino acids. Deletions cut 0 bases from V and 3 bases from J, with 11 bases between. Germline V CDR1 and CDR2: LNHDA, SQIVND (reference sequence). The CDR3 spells CASSIDEAAYYGYTF. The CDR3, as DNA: TGTGCCAGTAGTATAGACGAGGCCGCCTACTATGGCTACACCTTC.

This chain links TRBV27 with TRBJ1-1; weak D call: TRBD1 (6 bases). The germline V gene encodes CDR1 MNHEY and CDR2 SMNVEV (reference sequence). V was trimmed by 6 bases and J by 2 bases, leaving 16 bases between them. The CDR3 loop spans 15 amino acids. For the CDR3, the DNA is TGTGCCAGCAGCCCTACAGGGATAGGAAACACTGAAGCTTTCTTT. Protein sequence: CASSPTGIGNTEAFF.

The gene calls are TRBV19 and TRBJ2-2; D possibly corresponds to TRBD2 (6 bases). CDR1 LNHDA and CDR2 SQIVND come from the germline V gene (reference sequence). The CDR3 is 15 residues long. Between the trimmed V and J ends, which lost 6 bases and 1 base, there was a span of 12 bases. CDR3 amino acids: CASRWRALNTGELFF. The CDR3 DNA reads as TGTGCCAGTAGGTGGAGGGCCTTGAACACCGGGGAGCTGTTTTTT.

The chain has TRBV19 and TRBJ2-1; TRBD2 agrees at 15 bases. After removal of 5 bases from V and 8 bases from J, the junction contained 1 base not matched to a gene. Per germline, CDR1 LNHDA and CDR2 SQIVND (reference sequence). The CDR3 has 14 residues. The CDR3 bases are TGTGCCAGTAGTTGGACTAGCGGGAGGGATGAGCAGTTCTTC. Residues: CASSWTSGRDEQFF.

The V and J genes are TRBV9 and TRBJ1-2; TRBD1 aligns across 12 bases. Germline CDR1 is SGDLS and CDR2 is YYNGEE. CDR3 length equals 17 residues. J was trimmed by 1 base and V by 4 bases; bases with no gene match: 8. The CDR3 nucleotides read TGTGCCAGCAGCCAAAGGGACAGGGGGCCTGATAACTATGGCTACACCTTC. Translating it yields CASSQRDRGPDNYGYTF.

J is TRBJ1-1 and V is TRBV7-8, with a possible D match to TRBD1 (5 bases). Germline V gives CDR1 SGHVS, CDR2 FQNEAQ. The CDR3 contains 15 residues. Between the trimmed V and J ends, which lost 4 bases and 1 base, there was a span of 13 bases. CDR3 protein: CASSSAGFRNTEAFF. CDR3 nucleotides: TGTGCCAGCAGCTCCGCAGGGTTTAGGAACACTGAAGCTTTCTTT.

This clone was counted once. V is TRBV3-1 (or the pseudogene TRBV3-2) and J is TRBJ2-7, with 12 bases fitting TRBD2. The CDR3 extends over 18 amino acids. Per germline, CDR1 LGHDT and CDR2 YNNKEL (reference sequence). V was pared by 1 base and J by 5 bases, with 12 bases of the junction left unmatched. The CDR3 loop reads CASSQALGLAGLFDEQYF. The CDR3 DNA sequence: TGTGCCAGCAGCCAAGCTTTAGGACTAGCGGGATTGTTTGACGAGCAGTACTTC.

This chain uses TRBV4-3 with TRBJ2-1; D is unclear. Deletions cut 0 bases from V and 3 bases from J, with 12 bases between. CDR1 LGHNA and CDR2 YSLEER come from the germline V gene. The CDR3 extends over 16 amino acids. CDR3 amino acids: CASSQDRDTLYNEQFF. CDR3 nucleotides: TGCGCCAGCAGCCAAGATCGTGACACTCTCTACAATGAGCAGTTCTTC.

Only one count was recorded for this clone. The CDR3 coding sequence is TGTGCCAGCAGTCGGGGGGACAACACCGGGGAGCTGTTTTTT. Protein: CASSRGDNTGELFF. The chain has TRBV3-1 (or the pseudogene TRBV3-2) and TRBJ2-2, with 7 bases fitting TRBD2. Germline V CDR1 and CDR2: LGHDT, YNNKEL (reference sequence). This CDR3 has 14 residues. V was pared by 6 bases and J by 2 bases, with 3 bases of the junction left unmatched.

The CDR3: CASSLGALAGYEQYF. The DNA for the CDR3 is TGCGCCAGCAGCTTGGGAGCTCTAGCGGGGTACGAGCAGTACTTC. This rearrangement joins TRBV5-1 to TRBJ2-7; 9 bases are shared with TRBD2. The CDR3 spans 15 residues. Germline CDR1 SGHRS, CDR2 YFSETQ. Trimming removed 0 bases from V and 4 bases from J; junction bases left unmatched: 5.

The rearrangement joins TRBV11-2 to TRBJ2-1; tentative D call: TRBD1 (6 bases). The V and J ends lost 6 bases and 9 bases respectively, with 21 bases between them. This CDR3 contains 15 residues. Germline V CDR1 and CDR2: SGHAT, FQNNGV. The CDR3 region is CASRPSGDRWGEQFF. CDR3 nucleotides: TGTGCCAGCAGACCATCAGGGGATCGGTGGGGTGAGCAGTTCTTC.

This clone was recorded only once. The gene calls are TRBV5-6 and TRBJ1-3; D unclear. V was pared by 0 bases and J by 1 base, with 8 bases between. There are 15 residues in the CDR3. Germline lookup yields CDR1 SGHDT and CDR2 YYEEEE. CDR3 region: CASSLDPRSGNTIYF. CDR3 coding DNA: TGTGCCAGCAGCTTGGACCCGAGATCTGGAAACACCATATATTTT.

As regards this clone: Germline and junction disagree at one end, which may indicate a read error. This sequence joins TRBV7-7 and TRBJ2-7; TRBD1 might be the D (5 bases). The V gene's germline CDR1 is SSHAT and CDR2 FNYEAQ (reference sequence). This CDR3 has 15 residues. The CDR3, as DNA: TGTGCTAGCAGCTTGGGAACAGGCATTATCTACGAGCAGTACTTC. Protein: CASSLGTGIIYEQYF.

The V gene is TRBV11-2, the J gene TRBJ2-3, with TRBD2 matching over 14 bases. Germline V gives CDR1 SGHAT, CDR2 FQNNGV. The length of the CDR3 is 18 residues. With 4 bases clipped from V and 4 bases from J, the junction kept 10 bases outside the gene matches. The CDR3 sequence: CASSYGTSGSRVADTQYF. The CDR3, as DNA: TGTGCCAGCAGCTACGGGACTAGCGGGAGTAGGGTCGCAGATACGCAGTATTTT.

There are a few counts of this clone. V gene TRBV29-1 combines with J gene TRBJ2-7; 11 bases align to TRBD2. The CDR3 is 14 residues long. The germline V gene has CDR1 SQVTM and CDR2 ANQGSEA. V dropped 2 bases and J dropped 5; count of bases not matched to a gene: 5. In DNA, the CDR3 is TGCAGCGTTGAAACGATGGGACTAGCGGACGAGCAGTACTTC. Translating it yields CSVETMGLADEQYF.

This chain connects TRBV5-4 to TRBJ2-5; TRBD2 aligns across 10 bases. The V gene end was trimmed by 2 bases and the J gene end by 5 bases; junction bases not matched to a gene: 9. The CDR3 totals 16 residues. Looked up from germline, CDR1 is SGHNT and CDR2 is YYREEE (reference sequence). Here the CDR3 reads CASSLPTSGNYETQYF. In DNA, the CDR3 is TGTGCCAGCAGCTTACCTACTAGCGGGAACTATGAGACCCAGTACTTC.

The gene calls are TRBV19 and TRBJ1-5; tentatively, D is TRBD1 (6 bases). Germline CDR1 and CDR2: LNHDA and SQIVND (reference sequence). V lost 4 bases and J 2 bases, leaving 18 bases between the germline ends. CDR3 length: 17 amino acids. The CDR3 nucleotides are TGTGCCAGTAGTACCGCTCGGTACAGGGCTGGCAATCAGCCCCAGCATTTT. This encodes CASSTARYRAGNQPQHF.

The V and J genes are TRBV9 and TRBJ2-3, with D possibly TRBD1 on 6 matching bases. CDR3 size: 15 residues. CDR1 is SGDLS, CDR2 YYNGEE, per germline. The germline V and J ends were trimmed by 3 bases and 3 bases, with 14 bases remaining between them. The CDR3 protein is CASSAYRVGTDTQYF. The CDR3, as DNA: TGTGCCAGCAGCGCCTACAGGGTAGGGACAGATACGCAGTATTTT.

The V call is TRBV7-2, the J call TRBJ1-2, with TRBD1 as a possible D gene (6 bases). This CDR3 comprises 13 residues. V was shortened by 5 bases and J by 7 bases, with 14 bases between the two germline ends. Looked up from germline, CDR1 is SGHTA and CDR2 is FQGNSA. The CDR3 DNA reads TGTGCCAGCAGCCCACAGGGTAATCGTGGCTACACCTTC. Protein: CASSPQGNRGYTF. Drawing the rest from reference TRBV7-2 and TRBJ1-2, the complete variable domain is GAGVSQSPSNKVTEKGKDVELRCDPISGHTALYWYRQSLGQGLEFLIYFQGNSAPDKSGLPSDRFSAERTGGSVSTLTIQRTQQEDSAVYLCASSPQGNRGYTFGSGTRLTVV.